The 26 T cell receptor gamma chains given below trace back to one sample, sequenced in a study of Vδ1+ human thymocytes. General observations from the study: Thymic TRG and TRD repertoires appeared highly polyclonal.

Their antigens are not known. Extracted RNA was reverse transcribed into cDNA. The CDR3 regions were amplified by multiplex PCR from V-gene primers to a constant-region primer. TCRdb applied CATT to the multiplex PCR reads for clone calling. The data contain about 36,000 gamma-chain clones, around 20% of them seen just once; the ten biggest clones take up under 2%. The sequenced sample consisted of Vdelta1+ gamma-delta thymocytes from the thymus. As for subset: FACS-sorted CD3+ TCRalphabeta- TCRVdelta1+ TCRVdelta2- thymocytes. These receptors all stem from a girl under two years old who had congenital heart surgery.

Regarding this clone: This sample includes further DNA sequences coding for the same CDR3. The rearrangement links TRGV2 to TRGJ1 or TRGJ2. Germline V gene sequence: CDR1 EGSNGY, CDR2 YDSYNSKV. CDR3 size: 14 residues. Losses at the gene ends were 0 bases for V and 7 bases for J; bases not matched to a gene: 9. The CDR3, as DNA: TGTGCCACCTGGGACGGGCGGTTGGGATATAAGAAACTCTTT. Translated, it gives CATWDGRLGYKKLF.

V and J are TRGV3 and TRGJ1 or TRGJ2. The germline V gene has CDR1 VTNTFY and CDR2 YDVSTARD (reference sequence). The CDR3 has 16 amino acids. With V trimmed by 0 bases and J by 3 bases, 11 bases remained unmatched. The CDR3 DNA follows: TGTGCCACCTGGGACAGGCTGTCTCGAATTTATTATAAGAAACTCTTT. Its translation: CATWDRLSRIYYKKLF.

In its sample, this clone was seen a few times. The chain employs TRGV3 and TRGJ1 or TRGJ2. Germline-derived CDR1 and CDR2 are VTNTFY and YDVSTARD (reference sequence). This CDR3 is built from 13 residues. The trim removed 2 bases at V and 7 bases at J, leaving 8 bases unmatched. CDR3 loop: CATWDTPGYKKLF. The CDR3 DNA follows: TGTGCCACCTGGGACACGCCTGGGTATAAGAAACTCTTT.

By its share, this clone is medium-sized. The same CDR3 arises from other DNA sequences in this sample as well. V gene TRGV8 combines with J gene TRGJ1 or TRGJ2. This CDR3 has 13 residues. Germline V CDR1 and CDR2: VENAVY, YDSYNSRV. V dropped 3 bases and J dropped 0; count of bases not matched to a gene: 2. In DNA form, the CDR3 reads TGTGCCACCTGGGATCTGAATTATTATAAGAAACTCTTT. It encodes CATWDLNYYKKLF.

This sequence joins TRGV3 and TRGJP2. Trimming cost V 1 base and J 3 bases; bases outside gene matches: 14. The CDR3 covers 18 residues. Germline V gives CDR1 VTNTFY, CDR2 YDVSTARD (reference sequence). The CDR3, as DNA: TGTGCCACCTGGGACAGCACATTTTCAGGGGGTAGTGATTGGATCAAGACGTTT. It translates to CATWDSTFSGGSDWIKTF.

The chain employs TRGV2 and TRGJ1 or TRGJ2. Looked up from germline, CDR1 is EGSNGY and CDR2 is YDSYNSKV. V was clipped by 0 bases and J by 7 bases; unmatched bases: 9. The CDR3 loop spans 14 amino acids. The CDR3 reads CATWDGRSRYKKLF. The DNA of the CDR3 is TGTGCCACCTGGGACGGGCGGAGTCGCTATAAGAAACTCTTT.

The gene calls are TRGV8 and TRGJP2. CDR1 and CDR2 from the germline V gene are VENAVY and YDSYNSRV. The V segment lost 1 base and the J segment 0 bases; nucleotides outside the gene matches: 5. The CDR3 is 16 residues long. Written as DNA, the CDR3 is TGTGCCACCTGGGATAGCCTCTATAGTAGTGATTGGATCAAGACGTTT. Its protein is CATWDSLYSSDWIKTF.

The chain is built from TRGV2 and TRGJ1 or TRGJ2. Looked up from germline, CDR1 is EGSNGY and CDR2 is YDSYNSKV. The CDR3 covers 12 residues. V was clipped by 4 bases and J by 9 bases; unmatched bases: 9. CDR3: CATWDGIIKKLF. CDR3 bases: TGTGCCACCTGGGATGGGATTATTAAGAAACTCTTT.

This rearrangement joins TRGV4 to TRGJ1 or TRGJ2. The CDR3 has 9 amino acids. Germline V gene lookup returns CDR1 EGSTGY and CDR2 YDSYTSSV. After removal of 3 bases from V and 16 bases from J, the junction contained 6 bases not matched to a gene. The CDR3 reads CATWDRGLF. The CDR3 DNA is TGTGCCACCTGGGATCGGGGGCTCTTT.

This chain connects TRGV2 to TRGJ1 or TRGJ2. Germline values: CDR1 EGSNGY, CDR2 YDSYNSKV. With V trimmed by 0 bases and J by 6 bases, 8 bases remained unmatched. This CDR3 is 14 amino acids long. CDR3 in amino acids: CATWDGQPVYKKLF. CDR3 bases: TGTGCCACCTGGGACGGGCAACCGGTTTATAAGAAACTCTTT.

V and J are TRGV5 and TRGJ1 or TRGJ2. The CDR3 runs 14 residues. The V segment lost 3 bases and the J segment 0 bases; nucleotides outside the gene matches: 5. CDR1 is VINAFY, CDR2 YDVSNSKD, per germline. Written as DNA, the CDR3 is TGTGCCACCTGGGACCGTTCGAATTATTATAAGAAACTCTTT. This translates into CATWDRSNYYKKLF.

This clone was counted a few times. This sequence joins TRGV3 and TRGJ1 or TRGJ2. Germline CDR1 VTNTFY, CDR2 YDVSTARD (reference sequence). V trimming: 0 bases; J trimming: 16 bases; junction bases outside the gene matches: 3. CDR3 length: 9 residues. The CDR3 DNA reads TGTGCCACCTGGGACAGGCCTCTCTTT. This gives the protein CATWDRPLF.

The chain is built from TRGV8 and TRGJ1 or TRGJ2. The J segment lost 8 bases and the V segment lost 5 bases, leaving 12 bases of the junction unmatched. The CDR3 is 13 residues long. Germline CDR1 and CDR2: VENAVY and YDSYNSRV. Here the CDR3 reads CATWGPRWDKKLF. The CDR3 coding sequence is TGTGCCACCTGGGGGCCCAGGTGGGATAAGAAACTCTTT.

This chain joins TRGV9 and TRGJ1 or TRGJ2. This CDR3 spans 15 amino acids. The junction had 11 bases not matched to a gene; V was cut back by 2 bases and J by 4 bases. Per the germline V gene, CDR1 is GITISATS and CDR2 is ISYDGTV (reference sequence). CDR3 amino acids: CALWEATVQYYKKLF. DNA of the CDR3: TGTGCCTTGTGGGAGGCGACGGTCCAATATTATAAGAAACTCTTT.

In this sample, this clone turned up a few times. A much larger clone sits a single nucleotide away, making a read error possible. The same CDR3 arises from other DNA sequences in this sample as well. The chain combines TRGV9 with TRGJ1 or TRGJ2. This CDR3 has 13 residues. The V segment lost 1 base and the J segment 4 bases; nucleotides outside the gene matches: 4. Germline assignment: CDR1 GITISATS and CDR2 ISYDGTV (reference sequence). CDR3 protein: CALWEVEYYKKLF. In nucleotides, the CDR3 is TGTGCCTTGTGGGAGGTTGAATATTATAAGAAACTCTTT.

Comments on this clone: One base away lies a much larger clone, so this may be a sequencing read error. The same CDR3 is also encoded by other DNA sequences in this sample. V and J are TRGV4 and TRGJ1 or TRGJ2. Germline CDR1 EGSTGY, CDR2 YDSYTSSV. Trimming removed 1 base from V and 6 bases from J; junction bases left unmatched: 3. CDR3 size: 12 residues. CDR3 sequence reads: CATWDGLYKKLF. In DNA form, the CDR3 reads TGTGCCACCTGGGATGGACTTTATAAGAAACTCTTT.

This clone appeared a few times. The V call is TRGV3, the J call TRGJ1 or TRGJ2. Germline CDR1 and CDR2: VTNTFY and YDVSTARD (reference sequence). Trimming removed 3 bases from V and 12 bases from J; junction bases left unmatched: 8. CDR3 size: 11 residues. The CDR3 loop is CATWDQLGKLF. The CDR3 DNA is TGTGCCACCTGGGACCAACTTGGGAAACTCTTT.

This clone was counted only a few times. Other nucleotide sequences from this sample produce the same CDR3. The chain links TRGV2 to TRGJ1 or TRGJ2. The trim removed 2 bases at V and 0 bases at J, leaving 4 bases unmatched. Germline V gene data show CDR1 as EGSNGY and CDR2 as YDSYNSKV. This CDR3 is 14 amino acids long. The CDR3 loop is CATWDVSNYYKKLF. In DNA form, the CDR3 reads TGTGCCACCTGGGACGTGTCGAATTATTATAAGAAACTCTTT.

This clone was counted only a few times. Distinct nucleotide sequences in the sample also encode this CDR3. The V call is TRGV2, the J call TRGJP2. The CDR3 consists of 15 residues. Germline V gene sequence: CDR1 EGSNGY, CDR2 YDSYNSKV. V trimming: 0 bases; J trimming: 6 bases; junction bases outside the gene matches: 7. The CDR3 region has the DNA TGTGCCACCTGGGACGGGCCGTGGGGTGATTGGATCAAGACGTTT. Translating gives CATWDGPWGDWIKTF.

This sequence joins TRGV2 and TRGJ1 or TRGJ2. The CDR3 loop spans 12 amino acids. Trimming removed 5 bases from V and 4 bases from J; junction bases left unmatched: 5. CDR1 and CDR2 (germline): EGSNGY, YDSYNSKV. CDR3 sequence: CATWARYYKKLF. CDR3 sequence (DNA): TGTGCCACCTGGGCGAGGTATTATAAGAAACTCTTT.

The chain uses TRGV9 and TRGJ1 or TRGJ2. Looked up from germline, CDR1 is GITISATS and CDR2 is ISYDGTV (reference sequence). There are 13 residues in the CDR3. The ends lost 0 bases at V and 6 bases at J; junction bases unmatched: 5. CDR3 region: CALWEVHFYKKLF. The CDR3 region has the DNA TGTGCCTTGTGGGAGGTGCACTTTTATAAGAAACTCTTT.

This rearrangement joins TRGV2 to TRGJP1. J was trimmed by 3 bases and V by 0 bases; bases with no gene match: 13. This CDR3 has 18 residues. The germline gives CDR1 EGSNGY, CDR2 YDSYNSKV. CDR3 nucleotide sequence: TGTGCCACCTGGGACGGGCTATTGTGTTGGGCCACTGGTTGGTTCAAGATATTT. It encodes CATWDGLLCWATGWFKIF.

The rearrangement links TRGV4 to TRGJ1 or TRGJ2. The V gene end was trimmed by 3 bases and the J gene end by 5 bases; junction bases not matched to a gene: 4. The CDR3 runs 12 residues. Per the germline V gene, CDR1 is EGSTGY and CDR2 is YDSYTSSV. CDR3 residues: CATWDWNYKKLF. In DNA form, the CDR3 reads TGTGCCACCTGGGATTGGAATTATAAGAAACTCTTT.

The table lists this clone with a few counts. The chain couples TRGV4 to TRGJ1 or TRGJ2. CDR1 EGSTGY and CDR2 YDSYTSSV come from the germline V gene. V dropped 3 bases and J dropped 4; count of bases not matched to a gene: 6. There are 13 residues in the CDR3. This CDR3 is CATWDCRYYKKLF. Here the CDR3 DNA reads TGTGCCACCTGGGATTGCCGGTATTATAAGAAACTCTTT.

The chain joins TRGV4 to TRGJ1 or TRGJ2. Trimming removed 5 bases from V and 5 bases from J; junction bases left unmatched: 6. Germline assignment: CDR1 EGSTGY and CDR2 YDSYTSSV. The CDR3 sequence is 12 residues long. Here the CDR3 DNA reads TGTGCCACCTGGGGCGGTAATTATAAGAAACTCTTT. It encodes CATWGGNYKKLF.

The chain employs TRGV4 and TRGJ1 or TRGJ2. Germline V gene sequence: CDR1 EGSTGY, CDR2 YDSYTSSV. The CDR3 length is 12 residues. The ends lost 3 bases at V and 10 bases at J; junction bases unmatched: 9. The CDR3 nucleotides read TGTGCCACCTGGGATTGGGCCGGGAAGAAACTCTTT. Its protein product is CATWDWAGKKLF.